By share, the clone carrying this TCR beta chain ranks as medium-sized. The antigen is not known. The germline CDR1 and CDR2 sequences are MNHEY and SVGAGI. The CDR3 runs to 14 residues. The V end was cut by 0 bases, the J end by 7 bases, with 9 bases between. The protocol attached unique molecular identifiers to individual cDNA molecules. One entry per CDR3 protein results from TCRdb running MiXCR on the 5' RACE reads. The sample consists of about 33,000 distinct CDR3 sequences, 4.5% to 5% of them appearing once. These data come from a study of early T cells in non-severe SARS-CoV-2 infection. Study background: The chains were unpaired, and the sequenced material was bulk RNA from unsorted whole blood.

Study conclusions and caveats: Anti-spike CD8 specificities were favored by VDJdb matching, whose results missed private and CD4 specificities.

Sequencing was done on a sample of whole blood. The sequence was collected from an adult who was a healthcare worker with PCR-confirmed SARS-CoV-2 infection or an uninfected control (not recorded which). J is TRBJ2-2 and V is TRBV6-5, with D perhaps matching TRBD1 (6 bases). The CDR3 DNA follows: TGTGCCAGCAGTTACTCAACAGGGAACGGGGAGCTGTTTTTT. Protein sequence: CASSYSTGNGELFF.